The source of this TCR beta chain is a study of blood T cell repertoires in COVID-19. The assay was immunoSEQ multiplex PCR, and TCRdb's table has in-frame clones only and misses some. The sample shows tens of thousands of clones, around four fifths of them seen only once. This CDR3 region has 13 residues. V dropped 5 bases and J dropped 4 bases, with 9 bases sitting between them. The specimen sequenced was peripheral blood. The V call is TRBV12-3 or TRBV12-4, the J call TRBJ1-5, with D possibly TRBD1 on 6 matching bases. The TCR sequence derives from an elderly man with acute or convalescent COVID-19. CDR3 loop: CASSTGPNQPQHF. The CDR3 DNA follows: TGTGCCAGCAGTACAGGGCCGAATCAGCCCCAGCATTTT.